Below, 32 T cell receptor beta chains from the same sample are listed, as sequenced in a study of Graves' ophthalmopathy and Graves' hyperthyroidism. RNA transcripts served as template for amplifying TCR beta CDR3 sequences. Second-round multiplex PCR came after a first-round RT-PCR that employed HTBI primers. TCRdb processed the multiplex PCR reads anew with MiXCR; each CDR3 protein has one entry. The sample contains 200,000 to 250,000 distinct CDR3 sequences, approximately 28% of which appear only once. Material: peripheral blood. These receptor sequences come from a middle-aged man with Graves' ophthalmopathy.

This clonotype was counted many times. The chain employs TRBV28 and TRBJ2-7; a weak D match, TRBD2 (7 bases). The CDR3 is 15 amino acids. V was cut by 6 bases and J by 4 bases, with 19 bases left in between. Germline V gene sequence: CDR1 MDHEN, CDR2 SYDVKM. CDR3 amino acids: CASSSGGGSRYEQYF. The CDR3 DNA reads TGTGCCAGCAGCTCTGGGGGCGGGAGTAGGTACGAGCAGTACTTC.

This clonotype was counted a few times. J is TRBJ2-7 and V is TRBV19; D is uncertain. This CDR3 has 13 amino acids. Germline V gene data show CDR1 as LNHDA and CDR2 as SQIVND (reference sequence). Deletions cut 9 bases from V and 7 bases from J, with 19 bases between. CDR3: CARSGRSEEEQYF. CDR3 coding DNA: TGTGCCAGAAGTGGTCGCTCTGAGGAGGAGCAGTACTTC. Supplemented by reference TRBV19 and TRBJ2-7, the full variable domain reads DGGITQSPKYLFRKEGQNVTLSCEQNLNHDAMYWYRQDPGQGLRLIYYSQIVNDFQKGDIAEGYSVSREKKESFPLTVTSAQKNPTAFYLCARSGRSEEEQYFGPGTRLTVT.

This clonotype was observed many times. The gene calls are TRBV12-3 or TRBV12-4 and TRBJ1-2, with no clear D. Trimming removed 3 bases at V and 4 bases at J, with 12 bases between. The CDR3 loop spans 14 amino acids. CDR3 bases: TGTGCCAGCAGTTTCAAGGGCCCGGGCTATGGCTACACCTTC. The encoded protein is CASSFKGPGYGYTF.

The chain employs TRBV5-6 and TRBJ1-2; unclear D gene. Trimming removed 1 base at V and 1 base at J, with 5 bases between. CDR1 SGHDT and CDR2 YYEEEE come from the germline V gene. This CDR3 contains 13 residues. CDR3 protein: CASSLRVNYGYTF. The CDR3 bases are TGTGCCAGCAGCTTGAGGGTTAACTATGGCTACACCTTC.

This clonotype was counted ten times or more. The chain uses TRBV6-1 and TRBJ2-4; D unclear. CDR1 MNHNS and CDR2 SASEGT come from the germline V gene. V was cut by 3 bases and J by 1 base, with 7 bases left in between. The CDR3 sequence is 14 residues long. The CDR3: CASSEIFAKNIQYF. The CDR3 coding sequence is TGTGCCAGCAGTGAGATTTTTGCCAAAAACATTCAGTACTTC.

This clonotype was seen many times. This sequence joins TRBV9 and TRBJ2-2, with 8 bases aligning to TRBD2. The CDR3 runs to 15 residues. From germline, CDR1 is SGDLS and CDR2 YYNGEE. V was clipped by 0 bases and J by 7 bases; unmatched bases: 5. CDR3 DNA: TGTGCCAGCAGCGTAGCAGCGGGAGTTGTCGGGGAGCTGTTTTTT. Translation gives CASSVAAGVVGELFF.

This clonotype was detected ten times or more. The chain has TRBV12-3 or TRBV12-4 and TRBJ2-5, with a weak D call TRBD1 (5 bases). The CDR3 runs to 15 residues. V was cut by 2 bases and J by 2 bases, with 12 bases left in between. The CDR3 coding sequence is TGTGCCAGCAGTTTAAGCGTGGGGCATCAAGAGACCCAGTACTTC. Encoded protein: CASSLSVGHQETQYF.

This chain connects TRBV6-1 to TRBJ1-1, with TRBD1 matching 10 bases. J lost 11 bases, V lost 6 bases, and 3 bases had no gene match. The germline CDR1 and CDR2 sequences are MNHNS and SASEGT. The CDR3 runs 11 residues. The CDR3, as DNA: TGTGCCAGCAGCGACAGGGGGCCGGCTTTCTTT. Its translation: CASSDRGPAFF.

This clonotype was seen at least ten times. V usage is TRBV4-1 and J usage is TRBJ2-5; 7 bases are shared with TRBD1. Germline V gene sequence: CDR1 MGHRA, CDR2 YSYEKL. V lost 4 bases and J lost 3; bases outside the gene matches: 17. The CDR3 is made up of 18 amino acids. The CDR3 here is CASSPVDRAAALEETQYF. The CDR3 DNA reads TGCGCCAGCAGCCCAGTCGACAGGGCGGCGGCACTAGAAGAGACCCAGTACTTC.

This clonotype appeared many times. The V and J genes are TRBV6-2 or TRBV6-3 and TRBJ2-7; D gene unclear. With 4 bases removed from V and 2 bases from J, the gap between germline ends came to 9 bases. Germline V gene lookup returns CDR1 MNHEY and CDR2 SVGEGT. CDR3 length: 13 amino acids. CDR3 amino acids: CASSSDLAYEQYF. The DNA of the CDR3 is TGTGCCAGCAGTTCTGACTTGGCCTACGAGCAGTACTTC.

This chain joins TRBV6-1 and TRBJ2-7, with D maybe TRBD1 (5 bases). Trimming shortened V by 6 bases and J by 5 bases, and 17 bases separated the two germline ends. The germline V gene encodes CDR1 MNHNS and CDR2 SASEGT. The CDR3 is 14 amino acids. For the CDR3, the DNA is TGTGCCAGCAGCTGGGGCTACCAAAGGGACGAGCAGTACTTC. Its protein is CASSWGYQRDEQYF.

This chain links TRBV4-3 with TRBJ2-7; 8 positions match TRBD1. The CDR3 is made up of 15 amino acids. V lost 3 bases, J lost 2 bases, and 6 bases stayed unmatched. CDR1 is LGHNA and CDR2 is YSLEER in the germline V gene. The CDR3 region is CASSHQRTGPYEQYF. The CDR3 region has the DNA TGCGCCAGCAGCCACCAAAGGACAGGGCCCTACGAGCAGTACTTC.

This clonotype appeared many times. The chain combines TRBV6-2 or TRBV6-3 with TRBJ2-7; TRBD1 might be the D (6 bases). The CDR3 has 13 residues. Germline values: CDR1 MNHEY, CDR2 SVGEGT. V lost 5 bases, J lost 6 bases, and 14 bases lay in between. The CDR3 sequence is CASSLIPGVEQYF. The CDR3 region has the DNA TGTGCCAGCAGTCTCATCCCAGGGGTCGAGCAGTACTTC.

V and J are TRBV20-1 and TRBJ2-7, with TRBD2 matching 12 bases. The CDR3 is 16 residues long. Germline V gene sequence: CDR1 DFQATT, CDR2 SNEGSKA (reference sequence). Germline trimming cut 3 bases from V and 4 bases from J; bases unmatched to any gene: 10. The CDR3: CSASWLAGGIGYEQYF. The CDR3 bases are TGCAGTGCTAGTTGGCTAGCGGGAGGGATTGGGTACGAGCAGTACTTC.

This clonotype has a count of ten or more. The V and J genes are TRBV27 and TRBJ1-5; a possible D gene is TRBD1 (5 bases). Trimming took off 1 base at V and 4 bases at J, with 8 bases between the two ends. The CDR3 is made up of 14 amino acids. Germline-derived CDR1 and CDR2 are MNHEY and SMNVEV (reference sequence). This chain's CDR3 is CASSLLGVNQPQHF. As DNA, the CDR3 is TGTGCCAGCAGTTTATTAGGGGTTAATCAGCCCCAGCATTTT.

This clonotype was seen many times. V usage is TRBV27 and J usage is TRBJ2-7; possible D gene TRBD2, 6 bases. The CDR3 contains 14 residues. V gave up 6 bases and J gave up 3 bases, with 15 bases separating them. Looked up from germline, CDR1 is MNHEY and CDR2 is SMNVEV (reference sequence). CDR3 nucleotide sequence: TGTGCCAGCAGCCTCCGGAGGGAGTTCTACGAGCAGTACTTC. Amino acids: CASSLRREFYEQYF.

This clonotype was observed at least ten times. V is TRBV29-1 and J is TRBJ2-7; D remains unclear. CDR1 is SQVTM, CDR2 ANQGSEA, per germline. V gave up 7 bases and J gave up 3 bases, with 10 bases separating them. There are 11 residues in the CDR3. The CDR3 bases are TGCAGCGCCCTAGTGGGCTACGAGCAGTACTTC. As protein: CSALVGYEQYF.

Many counts were recorded for this clonotype. V usage is TRBV2 and J usage is TRBJ1-6; no clear D gene. Germline CDR1 reads SNHLY; CDR2 reads FYNNEI. The CDR3 extends over 15 amino acids. V lost 0 bases, J lost 5 bases, and 8 bases lay in between. DNA for the CDR3: TGTGCCAGCAGTGAAGCGGGGAGGAATAATTCACCCCTCCACTTT. It codes for CASSEAGRNNSPLHF.

This clonotype came up many times. The rearrangement uses TRBV7-2 and TRBJ2-7; possibly TRBD2 for D (5 bases). Trimming left V 6 bases short and J 3 bases short, with 12 bases between. This CDR3 spans 13 amino acids. Germline CDR1 SGHTA, CDR2 FQGNSA. In DNA form, the CDR3 reads TGTGCCAGCAGGTTAACCGGGGTCTACGAGCAGTACTTC. Translation: CASRLTGVYEQYF.

This clonotype was seen many times. CDR3 sequence: CASLTSGRSYEQYF. CDR3 coding DNA: TGTGCCAGTCTGACTAGCGGGAGATCCTACGAGCAGTACTTC. V is TRBV2 and J is TRBJ2-7; 12 bases are a match to TRBD2. The length of the CDR3 is 14 residues. Germline-derived CDR1 and CDR2 are SNHLY and FYNNEI. With V trimmed by 9 bases and J by 1 base, 4 bases remained unmatched.

This sequence joins TRBV20-1 and TRBJ1-6, with 10 bases matching TRBD1. CDR1 and CDR2 from the germline V gene are DFQATT and SNEGSKA (reference sequence). Trimming took 4 bases from V and 12 from J; bases not matched to a gene: 6. This CDR3 spans 13 amino acids. As DNA, the CDR3 is TGCAGTGCTAACGCCGGGACAGGGGTACCCCTCCACTTT. Residues: CSANAGTGVPLHF.

This clonotype has at least ten counts. The rearrangement uses TRBV7-2 and TRBJ2-5; 11 bases fit TRBD2. The CDR3 extends over 15 amino acids. Germline loops: CDR1 SGHTA, CDR2 FQGNSA. J gave up 4 bases and V 5 bases, and 6 bases lay outside the gene matches. The CDR3 nucleotides are TGTGCCAGCAGCCCCACCGGACTAGCGGGAGAGACCCAGTACTTC. This codes for CASSPTGLAGETQYF.

This clonotype was observed at least ten times. The chain combines TRBV7-2 with TRBJ2-7, with TRBD1 as a possible D gene (5 bases). Germline CDR1 and CDR2: SGHTA and FQGNSA. This CDR3 contains 14 residues. V shed 0 bases and J shed 7 bases, with 13 bases lying between them. CDR3 sequence (DNA): TGTGCCAGCAGCTTAGCGGGGCCCGCTCCGGAGCAGTACTTC. Translation gives CASSLAGPAPEQYF.

This clonotype has just a few counts. The chain joins TRBV6-2 or TRBV6-3 to TRBJ1-1, with D possibly being TRBD1 (6 bases). Germline V gene lookup returns CDR1 MNHEY and CDR2 SVGEGT. The CDR3 is 14 residues long. V lost 5 bases and J 1 base, leaving 11 bases between the germline ends. DNA of the CDR3: TGTGCCAGCAGTCGGATGACAGGGAACACTGAAGCTTTCTTT. Its protein product is CASSRMTGNTEAFF.

This clonotype was counted many times. The chain joins TRBV28 to TRBJ2-5, with D perhaps matching TRBD1 or TRBD2 (5 bases each). CDR1 MDHEN and CDR2 SYDVKM come from the germline V gene. The CDR3 totals 15 residues. V lost 5 bases and J 2 bases, leaving 15 bases between the germline ends. CDR3 residues: CASSPVGRAQETQYF. The CDR3 region has the DNA TGTGCCAGCAGTCCGGTGGGGCGGGCACAAGAGACCCAGTACTTC.

This clonotype showed up many times. The rearrangement links TRBV7-2 to TRBJ1-2; no clear D. This CDR3 has 11 amino acids. Trimming removed 2 bases at V and 8 bases at J, with 6 bases between. Germline CDR1 reads SGHTA; CDR2 reads FQGNSA. The CDR3 sequence is CASSLTGGYTF. CDR3 in DNA: TGTGCCAGCAGCTTAACTGGCGGCTACACCTTC. The full variable domain, completed using reference TRBV7-2 and TRBJ1-2, is GAGVSQSPSNKVTEKGKDVELRCDPISGHTALYWYRQSLGQGLEFLIYFQGNSAPDKSGLPSDRFSAERTGGSVSTLTIQRTQQEDSAVYLCASSLTGGYTFGSGTRLTVV.

The chain employs TRBV12-3 or TRBV12-4 and TRBJ2-7; D unclear. The CDR3 has 13 residues. Trimming took 3 bases from V and 2 from J, leaving 8 bases between them. The CDR3 DNA reads as TGTGCCAGCAGTTTGTTTAGTCCCTACGAGCAGTACTTC. Protein sequence: CASSLFSPYEQYF.

This sequence joins TRBV12-3 or TRBV12-4 and TRBJ1-2; D perhaps matches TRBD1 (6 bases). With 3 bases removed from V and 2 bases from J, the gap between germline ends came to 16 bases. The CDR3 totals 16 residues. CDR3 sequence reads: CASSFGAGDKNYGYTF. Here the CDR3 DNA reads TGTGCCAGCAGTTTTGGGGCAGGGGATAAAAACTATGGCTACACCTTC.

This clonotype was seen ten or more times. The chain uses TRBV30 and TRBJ2-2, with TRBD1 matching over 8 bases. The germline CDR1 and CDR2 sequences are GTSNPN and SVGIG (reference sequence). After removal of 0 bases from V and 6 bases from J, the junction contained 3 bases not matched to a gene. CDR3 length equals 14 residues. As DNA, the CDR3 is TGTGCCTGGAGTGTGGCACAGGGGGCCGGGGAGCTGTTTTTT. It specifies CAWSVAQGAGELFF.

This clonotype was picked up many times. The chain uses TRBV11-2 and TRBJ2-7, with TRBD2 identical over 7 bases. Trimming at V came to 0 bases and at J to 3 bases, leaving 5 bases not matched to a gene. CDR1 and CDR2 (germline): SGHAT, FQNNGV. CDR3 length equals 15 residues. CDR3 DNA: TGTGCCAGCAGCTTAGAAGCGGGGCAGAGCTACGAGCAGTACTTC. Protein product: CASSLEAGQSYEQYF.

The rearrangement uses TRBV20-1 and TRBJ1-1; TRBD1 matches 7 bases. Germline V lookup: CDR1 DFQATT, CDR2 SNEGSKA (reference sequence). The V gene end was trimmed by 6 bases and the J gene end by 0 bases; junction bases not matched to a gene: 7. CDR3 size: 14 residues. The CDR3 spells CSAPAGTVNTEAFF. The CDR3 nucleotides are TGCAGTGCCCCTGCGGGGACAGTGAACACTGAAGCTTTCTTT.

CDR3 protein: CASSEATLGGGQPQHF. The CDR3 DNA sequence: TGTGCCAGCAGTGAAGCGACACTGGGGGGTGGCCAGCCCCAGCATTTT. The chain carries TRBV6-1 and TRBJ1-5, with D possibly being TRBD1 (5 bases). Germline V gives CDR1 MNHNS, CDR2 SASEGT. This CDR3 is 16 amino acids long. V shed 0 bases and J shed 7 bases, with 16 bases lying between them.